This T cell receptor beta chain was recorded in a study of blood T cells in healthy people across ages. Germline-derived CDR1 and CDR2 are DFQATT and SNEGSKA (reference sequence). CDR3 length equals 14 residues. It was with a sample-barcoded 5' primer and a J-beta primer mix that a second PCR of roughly 7 to 12 cycles was run. From the 5' RACE reads, TCRdb called clonotypes with MiXCR, one entry per CDR3 protein. The sample includes roughly 800,000 distinct CDR3 sequences, more than 25% of them seen just once. These data also featured in a second study, about T cells of mothers and their children.

V and J are TRBV20-1 and TRBJ2-5; 9 nucleotides agree with TRBD2. The DNA end is more similar to TRBJ2-1, so the J call may be wrong. The clonotype comes from a boy aged 5-17 years in good health. The sequencing sample was made of blood. The CDR3 nucleotides read TGCAGTGCCCCCGCGGGGGGGATAAACAATGAGCAGTTCTTC. Its translation: CSAPAGGINNEQFF.